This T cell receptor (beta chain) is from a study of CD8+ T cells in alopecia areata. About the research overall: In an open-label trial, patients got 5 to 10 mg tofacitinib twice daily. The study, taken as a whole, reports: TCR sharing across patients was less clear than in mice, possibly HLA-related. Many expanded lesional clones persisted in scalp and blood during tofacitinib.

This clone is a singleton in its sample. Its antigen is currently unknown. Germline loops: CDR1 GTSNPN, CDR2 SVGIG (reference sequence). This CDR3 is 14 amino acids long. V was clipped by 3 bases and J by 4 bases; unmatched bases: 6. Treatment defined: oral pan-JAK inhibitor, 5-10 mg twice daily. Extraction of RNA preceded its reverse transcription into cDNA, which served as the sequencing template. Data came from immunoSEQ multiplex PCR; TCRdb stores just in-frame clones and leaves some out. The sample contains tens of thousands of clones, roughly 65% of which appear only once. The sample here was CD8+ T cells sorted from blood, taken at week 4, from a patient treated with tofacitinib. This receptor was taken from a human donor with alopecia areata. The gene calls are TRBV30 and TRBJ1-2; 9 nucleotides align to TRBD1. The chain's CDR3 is CAWSAGTGPYGYTF. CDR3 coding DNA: TGTGCCTGGAGCGCAGGGACAGGGCCCTATGGCTACACCTTC.